This TCR beta chain was identified in a study of T-cell reconstitution after alpha-beta-depleted transplantation in children. Worth noting for this clonotype: Its target is not known.

Unique molecular identifiers were incorporated when the TCRbeta library was constructed. Via MiXCR, TCRdb re-called the PCR reads, giving one row per CDR3 protein. Found here are approximately 520,000 distinct CDR3 sequences, about an eighth of them singletons; the top ten hold 14%. Study outcomes and limitations: Several hundred expanded graft clones reportedly were the source of alpha-beta T cells about two months after transplant. One year post-transplant, T-cell counts and diversity were largely derived from T cells produced anew.

V was trimmed by 5 bases and J by 1 base, leaving 9 bases between them. The CDR3 covers 14 residues. The germline CDR1 and CDR2 sequences are MDHEN and SYDVKM. This sequence joins TRBV28 and TRBJ1-5; perhaps TRBD1 as D (5 bases). The receptor was isolated from a female patient aged 2-9 years who had a stem cell transplant for aplastic anemia, so the T cells may come from the graft donor. Material: PBMCs, mostly from graft donor cells, obtained 180 days after TCRalphabeta/CD19-depleted stem cell transplant. This CDR3 is CASSGAGSNQPQHF. CDR3 nucleotides: TGTGCCAGCAGTGGGGCGGGGAGCAATCAGCCCCAGCATTTT.